Listed below are T cell receptor beta chains from one sample, sequenced in a study of blood T cell repertoires in COVID-19. The repertoire was sequenced with immunoSEQ multiplex PCR; TCRdb's copy has only in-frame clones and lacks some. The sample consists of 84,000 or so clones, around 80% of them appearing once. Sequenced sample: peripheral blood. These receptors all stem from a woman of 80 years or more with acute or convalescent COVID-19. CDR3s include the opening cysteine and the closing phenylalanine or tryptophan. A D gene is named only where the DNA matches it firmly. Clone size is shown for a subset of rows, as once, few, many or a class of expanded clone.

NA TRBJ1-1 TRBV28 NA TGTGCCAGCAGGTACAGGGCTGAAGCTTTCTTT CASRYRAEAFF
TRBD2 TRBJ2-3 TRBV10-2 NA TGCGCCAGCAGTCTCCCCTCCGGGACTAGCGGGAGGGGGGCTAGCACAGATACGCAGTATTTT CASSLPSGTSGRGASTDTQYF
NA TRBJ1-3 TRBV5-1 NA TGCGCCAGCAGCCCAGTTCGGGACACCTCGGCGGACTCTGGAAACACCATATATTTT CASSPVRDTSADSGNTIYF
NA TRBJ2-1 TRBV5-1 NA TGCGCCAGCAGCTTGCAGGGAAGGGGTGAGCAGTTCTTC CASSLQGRGEQFF
NA TRBJ2-3 TRBV18 NA TGTGCCAGCTCACCCGCGGGACGAGATCCAGATACGCAGTATTTT CASSPAGRDPDTQYF
NA TRBJ1-5 TRBV5-1 NA TGCGCCAGCAGCTTGGAGGGGGTTGGCAATCAGCCCCAGCATTTT CASSLEGVGNQPQHF
TRBD1 TRBJ1-2 TRBV10-3 NA TGTGCCATCAGCGCCGGGACAGATCTAGGCTACACCTTC CAISAGTDLGYTF
NA TRBJ2-5 TRBV10-1 NA TGCGCCAGCAGCGGACAGCAACAAGAGACCCAGTACTTC CASSGQQQETQYF
TRBD1 TRBJ2-7 TRBV7-9 NA TGTGCCAGCAGCCCAGGGGGCTACGAGCAGTACTTC CASSPGGYEQYF
TRBD2 TRBJ2-3 TRBV28 NA TGTGCCAGCAGACTACTTACTAGCGGTCGAGGCACAGATACGCAGTATTTT CASRLLTSGRGTDTQYF
NA TRBJ1-3 TRBV27 few TGTGCCAGCAAGAGCCCCGGAAACACCATATATTTT CASKSPGNTIYF
NA TRBJ1-1 TRBV29-1 once TGCAGCGTTGCCCAGGGCTTGGGCAGGGCTGAAGCTTTCTTT CSVAQGLGRAEAFF
TRBD2 TRBJ2-1 TRBV6-5 NA TGTGCCAGCAGTTTGCGGGGGGGAACCAATGAGCAGTTCTTC CASSLRGGTNEQFF
NA TRBJ1-3 TRBV4-2 few TGTGCCAGCAGCCAATGGGGGGACTCTGGAAACACCATATATTTT CASSQWGDSGNTIYF
NA TRBJ1-1 TRBV14 few TGTGCCAGCAGCCACTCCAACGGGGGGACTGAAGCTTTCTTT CASSHSNGGTEAFF
TRBD2 TRBJ2-1 TRBV5-1 NA TGCGCCAGCAGCTCTAGCGGAACTTACAATGAGCAGTTCTTC CASSSSGTYNEQFF